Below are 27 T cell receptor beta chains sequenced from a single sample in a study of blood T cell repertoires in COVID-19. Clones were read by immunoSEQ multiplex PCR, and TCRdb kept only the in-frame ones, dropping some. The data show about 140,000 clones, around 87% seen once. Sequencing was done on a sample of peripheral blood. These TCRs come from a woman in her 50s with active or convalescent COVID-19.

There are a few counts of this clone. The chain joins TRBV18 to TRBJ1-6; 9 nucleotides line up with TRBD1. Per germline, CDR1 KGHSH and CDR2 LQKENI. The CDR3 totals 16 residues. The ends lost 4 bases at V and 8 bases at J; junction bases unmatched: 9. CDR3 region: CASSLIQGQGDSPLHF. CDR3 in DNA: TGTGCCAGCTCACTCATTCAGGGACAGGGAGATTCACCCCTCCACTTT. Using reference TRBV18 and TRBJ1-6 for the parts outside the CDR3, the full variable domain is NAGVMQNPRHLVRRRGQEARLRCSPMKGHSHVYWYRQLPEEGLKFMVYLQKENIIDESGMPKERFSAEFPKEGPSILRIQQVVRGDSAAYFCASSLIQGQGDSPLHFGNGTRLTVT.

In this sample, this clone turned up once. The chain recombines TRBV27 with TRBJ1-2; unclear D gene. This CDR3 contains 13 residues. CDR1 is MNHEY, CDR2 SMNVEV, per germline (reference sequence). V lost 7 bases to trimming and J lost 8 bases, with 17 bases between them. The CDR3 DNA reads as TGTGCCAGCAAGAAAGGACCGGGAAGAGGCTACACCTTC. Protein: CASKKGPGRGYTF.

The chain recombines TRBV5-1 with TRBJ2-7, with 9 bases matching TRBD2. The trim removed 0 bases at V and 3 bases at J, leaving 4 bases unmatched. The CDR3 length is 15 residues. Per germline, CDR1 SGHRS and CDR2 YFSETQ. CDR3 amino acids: CASSLAASGNYEQYF. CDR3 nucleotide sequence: TGCGCCAGCAGCTTGGCGGCTAGCGGGAACTACGAGCAGTACTTC.

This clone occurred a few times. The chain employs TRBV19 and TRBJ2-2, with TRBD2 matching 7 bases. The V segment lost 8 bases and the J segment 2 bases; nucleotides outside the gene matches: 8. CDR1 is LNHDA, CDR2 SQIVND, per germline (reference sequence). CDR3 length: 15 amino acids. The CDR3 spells CASSALADNTGELFF. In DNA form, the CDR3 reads TGTGCCAGTTCAGCCCTAGCGGACAACACCGGGGAGCTGTTTTTT.

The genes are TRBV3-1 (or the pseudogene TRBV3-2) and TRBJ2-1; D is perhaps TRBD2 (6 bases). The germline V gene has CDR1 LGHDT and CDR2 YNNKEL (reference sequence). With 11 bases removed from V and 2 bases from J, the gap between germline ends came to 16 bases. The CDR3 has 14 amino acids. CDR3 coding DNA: TGTGCCTCCGGGGATAGCGGCCCCTACAATGAGCAGTTCTTC. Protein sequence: CASGDSGPYNEQFF.

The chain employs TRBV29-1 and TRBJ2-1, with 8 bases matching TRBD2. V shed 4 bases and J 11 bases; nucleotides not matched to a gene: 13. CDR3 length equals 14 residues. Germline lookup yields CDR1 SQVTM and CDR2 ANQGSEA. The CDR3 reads CSVGLGAGEGKQFF. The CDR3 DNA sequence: TGCAGCGTTGGGTTGGGAGCGGGAGAAGGTAAGCAGTTCTTC.

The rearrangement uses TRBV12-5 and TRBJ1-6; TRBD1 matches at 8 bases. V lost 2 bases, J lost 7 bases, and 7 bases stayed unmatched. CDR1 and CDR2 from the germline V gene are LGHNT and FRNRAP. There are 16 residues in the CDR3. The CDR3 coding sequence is TGTGCTAGTGGTTTGAGGGGGGGACAGGAGAATTCACCCCTCCACTTT. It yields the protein CASGLRGGQENSPLHF.

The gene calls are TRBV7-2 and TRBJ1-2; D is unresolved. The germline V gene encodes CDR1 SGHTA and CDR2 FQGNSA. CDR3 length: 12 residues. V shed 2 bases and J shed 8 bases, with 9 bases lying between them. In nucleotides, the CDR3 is TGTGCCAGCAGCTTATTGGGGAGCGGCTACACCTTC. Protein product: CASSLLGSGYTF.

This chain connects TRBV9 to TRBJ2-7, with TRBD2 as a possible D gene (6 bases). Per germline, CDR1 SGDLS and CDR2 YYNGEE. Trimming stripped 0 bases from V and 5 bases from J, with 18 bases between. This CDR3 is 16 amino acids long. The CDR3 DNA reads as TGTGCCAGCAGCGTAGAGGAGGGTAGAGCGTTCGACGAGCAGTACTTC. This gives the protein CASSVEEGRAFDEQYF.

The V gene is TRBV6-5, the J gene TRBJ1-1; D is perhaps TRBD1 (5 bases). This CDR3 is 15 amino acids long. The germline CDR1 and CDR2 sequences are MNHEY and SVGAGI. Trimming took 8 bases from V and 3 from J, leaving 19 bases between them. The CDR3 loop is CASCTSGGADTEAFF. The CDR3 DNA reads TGTGCCAGCTGTACCTCGGGAGGGGCCGACACTGAAGCTTTCTTT.

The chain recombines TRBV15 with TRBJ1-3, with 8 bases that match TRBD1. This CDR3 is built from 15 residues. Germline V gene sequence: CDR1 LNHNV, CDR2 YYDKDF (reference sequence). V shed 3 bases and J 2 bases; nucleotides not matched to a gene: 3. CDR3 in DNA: TGTGCCACCAGCAGCGACAGGGGCCCTGGAAACACCATATATTTT. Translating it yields CATSSDRGPGNTIYF.

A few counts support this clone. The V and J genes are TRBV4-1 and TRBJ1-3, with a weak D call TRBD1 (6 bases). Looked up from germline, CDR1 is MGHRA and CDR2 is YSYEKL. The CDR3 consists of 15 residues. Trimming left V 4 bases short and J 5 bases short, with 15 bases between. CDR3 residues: CASSPRGGVRNTIYF. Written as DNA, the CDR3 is TGCGCCAGCAGCCCTCGAGGGGGAGTTCGAAACACCATATATTTT.

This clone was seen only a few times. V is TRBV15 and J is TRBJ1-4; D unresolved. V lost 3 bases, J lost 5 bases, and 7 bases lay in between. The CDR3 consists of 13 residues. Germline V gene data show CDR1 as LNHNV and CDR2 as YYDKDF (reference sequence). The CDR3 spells CATSSQVNEKLFF. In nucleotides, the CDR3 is TGTGCCACCAGCAGTCAGGTGAATGAAAAACTGTTTTTT.

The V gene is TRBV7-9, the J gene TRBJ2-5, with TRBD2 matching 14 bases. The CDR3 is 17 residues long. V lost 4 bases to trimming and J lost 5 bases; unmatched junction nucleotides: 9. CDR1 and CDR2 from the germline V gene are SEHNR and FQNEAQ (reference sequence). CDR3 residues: CASSSRLAGGSVETQYF. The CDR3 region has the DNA TGTGCCAGCAGCTCTCGACTAGCGGGAGGGTCGGTGGAGACCCAGTACTTC.

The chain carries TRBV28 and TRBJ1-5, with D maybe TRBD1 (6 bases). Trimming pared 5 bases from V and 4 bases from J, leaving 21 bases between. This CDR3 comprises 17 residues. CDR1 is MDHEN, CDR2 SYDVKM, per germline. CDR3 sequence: CASSLSAGGARNQPQHF. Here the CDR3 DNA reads TGTGCCAGCAGTCTCTCGGCGGGGGGGGCAAGAAATCAGCCCCAGCATTTT.

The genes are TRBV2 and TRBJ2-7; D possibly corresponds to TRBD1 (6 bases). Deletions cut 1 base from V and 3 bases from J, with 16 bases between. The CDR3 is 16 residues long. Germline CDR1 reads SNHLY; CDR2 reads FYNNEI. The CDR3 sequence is CASSEVIYRANYEQYF. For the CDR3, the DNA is TGTGCCAGCAGTGAAGTAATATACAGGGCCAACTACGAGCAGTACTTC.

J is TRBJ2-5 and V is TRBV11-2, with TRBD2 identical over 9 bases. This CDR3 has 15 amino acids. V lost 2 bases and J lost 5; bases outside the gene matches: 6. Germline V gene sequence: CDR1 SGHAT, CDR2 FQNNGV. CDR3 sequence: CASSLLAGTGETQYF. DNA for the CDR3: TGTGCCAGCAGCTTACTAGCGGGGACGGGGGAGACCCAGTACTTC.

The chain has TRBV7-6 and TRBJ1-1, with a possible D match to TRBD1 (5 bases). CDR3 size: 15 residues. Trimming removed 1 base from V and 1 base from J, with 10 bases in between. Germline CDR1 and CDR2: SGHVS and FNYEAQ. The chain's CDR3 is CASSLVPGSNTEAFF. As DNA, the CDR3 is TGTGCCAGCAGCTTAGTCCCAGGGTCGAACACTGAAGCTTTCTTT.

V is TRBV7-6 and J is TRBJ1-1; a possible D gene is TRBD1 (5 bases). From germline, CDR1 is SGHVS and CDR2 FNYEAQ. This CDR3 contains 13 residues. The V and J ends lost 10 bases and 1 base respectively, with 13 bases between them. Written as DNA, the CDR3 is TGTGCCACCCAGTGGGGGGAGAACACTGAAGCTTTCTTT. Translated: CATQWGENTEAFF. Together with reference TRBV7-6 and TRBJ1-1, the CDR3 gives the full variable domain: GAGVSQSPRYKVTKRGQDVALRCDPISGHVSLYWYRQALGQGPEFLTYFNYEAQQDKSGLPNDRFSAERPEGSISTLTIQRTEQRDSAMYRCATQWGENTEAFFGQGTRLTVV.

The DNA for the CDR3 is TGTGCCAGTAGTATTGGCCTGTACTATGGCTACACCTTC. This sequence encodes CASSIGLYYGYTF. This sequence joins TRBV19 and TRBJ1-2; D remains unclear. The germline V gene encodes CDR1 LNHDA and CDR2 SQIVND (reference sequence). The CDR3 is made up of 13 amino acids. Between the trimmed V and J ends, which lost 3 bases and 3 bases, there was a span of 8 bases.

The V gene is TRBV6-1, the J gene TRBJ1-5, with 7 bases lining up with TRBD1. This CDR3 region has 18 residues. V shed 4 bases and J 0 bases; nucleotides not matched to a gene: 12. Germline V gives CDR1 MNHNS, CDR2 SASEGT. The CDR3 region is CASSGRTGPSSSNQPQHF. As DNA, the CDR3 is TGTGCCAGCAGTGGCCGGACAGGCCCTAGTTCTAGCAATCAGCCCCAGCATTTT.

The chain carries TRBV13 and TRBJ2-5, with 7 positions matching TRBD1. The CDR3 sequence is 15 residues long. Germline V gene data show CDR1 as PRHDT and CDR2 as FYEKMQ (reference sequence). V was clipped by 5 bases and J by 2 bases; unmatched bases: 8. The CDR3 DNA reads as TGTGCCAGCAGCACACGGGACAGCCGTCAAGAGACCCAGTACTTC. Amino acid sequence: CASSTRDSRQETQYF. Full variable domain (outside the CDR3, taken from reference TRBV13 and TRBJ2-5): AAGVIQSPRHLIKEKRETATLKCYPIPRHDTVYWYQQGPGQDPQFLISFYEKMQSDKGSIPDRFSAQQFSDYHSELNMSSLELGDSALYFCASSTRDSRQETQYFGPGTRLLVL.

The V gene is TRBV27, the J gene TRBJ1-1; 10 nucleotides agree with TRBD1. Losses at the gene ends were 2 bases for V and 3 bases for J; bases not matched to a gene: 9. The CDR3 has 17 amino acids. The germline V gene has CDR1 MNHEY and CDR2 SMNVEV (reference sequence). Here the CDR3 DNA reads TGTGCCAGCAGTTTAAGCCCTCCGGGACAGGGGTACACTGAAGCTTTCTTT. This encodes CASSLSPPGQGYTEAFF.

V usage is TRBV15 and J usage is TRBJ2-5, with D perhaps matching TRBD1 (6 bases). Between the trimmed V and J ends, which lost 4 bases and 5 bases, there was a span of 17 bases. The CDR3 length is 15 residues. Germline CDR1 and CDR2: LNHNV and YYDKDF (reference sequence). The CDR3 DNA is TGTGCCACCAGCAACCGTCGGGAAAGGGGGGAGACCCAGTACTTC. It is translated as CATSNRRERGETQYF.

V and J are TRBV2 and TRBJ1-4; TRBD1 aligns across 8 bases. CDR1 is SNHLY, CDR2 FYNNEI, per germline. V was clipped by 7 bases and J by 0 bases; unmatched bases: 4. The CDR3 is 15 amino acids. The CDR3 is CASIKTGATNEKLFF. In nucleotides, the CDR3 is TGTGCCAGCATTAAGACAGGGGCAACTAATGAAAAACTGTTTTTT.

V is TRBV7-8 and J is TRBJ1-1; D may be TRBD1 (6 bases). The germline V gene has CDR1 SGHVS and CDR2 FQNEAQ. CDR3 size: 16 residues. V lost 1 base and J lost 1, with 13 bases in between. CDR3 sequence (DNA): TGTGCCAGCAGCTTAGGGCAGGGGCTAACGAACACTGAAGCTTTCTTT. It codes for CASSLGQGLTNTEAFF.

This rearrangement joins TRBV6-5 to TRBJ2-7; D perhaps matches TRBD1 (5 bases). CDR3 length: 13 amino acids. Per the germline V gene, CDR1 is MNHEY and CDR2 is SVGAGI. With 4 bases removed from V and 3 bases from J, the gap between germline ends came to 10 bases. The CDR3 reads CASSWTPSYEQYF. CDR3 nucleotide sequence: TGTGCCAGCAGTTGGACACCGAGCTACGAGCAGTACTTC.